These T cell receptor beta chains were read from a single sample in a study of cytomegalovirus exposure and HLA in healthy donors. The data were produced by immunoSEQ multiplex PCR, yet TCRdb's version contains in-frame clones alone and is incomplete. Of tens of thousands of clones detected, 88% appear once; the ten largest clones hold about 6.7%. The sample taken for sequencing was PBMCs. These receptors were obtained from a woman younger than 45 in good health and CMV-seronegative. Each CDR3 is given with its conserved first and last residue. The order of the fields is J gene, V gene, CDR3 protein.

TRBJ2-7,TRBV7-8,CASSFPLAPASYEQYF
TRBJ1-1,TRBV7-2,CASSLAPGTLNTEAFF
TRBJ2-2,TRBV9,CASSVDTADGELFF
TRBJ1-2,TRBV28,CASNRDYGYTF
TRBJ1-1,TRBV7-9,CASSSRAGQGATEAFF
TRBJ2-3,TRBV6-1,CASSAPRGFRTDTQYF
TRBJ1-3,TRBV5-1,CASSERTGGSGNTIYF
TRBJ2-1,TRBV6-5,CASSDDRDNEQFF
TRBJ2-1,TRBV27,CASSFLASGRSYNEQFF
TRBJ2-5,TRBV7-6,CASSVPQAYQETQYF